This T cell receptor beta chain comes out of a study of T cell responses to AZD1222 COVID-19 vaccine. The study, taken as a whole, reports: Clonal diversity was possibly underestimated; the donors were predominantly white British and more often female. Unmutated variant regions reportedly attract nearly half of all spike-specific TCRs. No repertoire was sampled before or during the peak T cell response, only after it.

V was pared by 10 bases and J by 8 bases, with 18 bases between. Germline CDR1 is LNHDA and CDR2 is SQIVND (reference sequence). This CDR3 comprises 13 residues. Regarding this clone: The antigen remains undetermined.

Here immunoSEQ multiplex PCR was the method, and the copy in TCRdb shows in-frame clones only, minus some. Here the sample spans about 120,000 clones, 87% being singletons. The sample here was peripheral blood, taken 28 days after the second AZD1222 dose. V and J are TRBV19 and TRBJ2-4; no firm D call. This clonotype originated in an adult who received the AZD1222 COVID-19 vaccine. The CDR3 spells CATRKLTEDIQYF. CDR3 DNA sequence: TGTGCCACCCGTAAGCTCACCGAGGACATTCAGTACTTC.